Here is one T cell receptor (beta chain) with its context. The data derive from a study of blood T cell repertoires in COVID-19. Study information: Spain, Italy and the United States supplied samples that represented acute and convalescent COVID-19.

The CDR3 is 12 residues long. Looked up from germline, CDR1 is MNHNS and CDR2 is SASEGT. The germline V and J ends were trimmed by 3 bases and 7 bases, with 9 bases remaining between them. Patients in Seattle were enrolled during active infection, then followed longitudinally. Per the original methods: By means of reference gene primer amplification, nucleated cell counts were estimated. Repertoires were generated with immunoSEQ multiplex PCR, while TCRdb's copy carries only in-frame clones and drops some. V and J calls and clone size are given by that table; D and trimming were obtained from the DNA. The sample contains around 440,000 clones, about nine tenths of which appear only once.

This sequence joins TRBV6-1 and TRBJ1-1; a possible D gene is TRBD1 (5 bases). The sequencing input was peripheral blood. This TCR was sampled from a woman in her forties or fifties with COVID-19, enrolled during active disease. The CDR3 sequence: CASSDKTVEAFF. The CDR3 region has the DNA TGTGCCAGCAGTGATAAGACAGTTGAAGCTTTCTTT.